The clone carrying this T cell receptor beta chain was counted ten times or more. This record comes from a study of breast tumors, draining lymph nodes, adjacent tissues. CDR1 is DFQATT, CDR2 SNEGSKA, per germline (reference sequence). J gave up 1 base and V 5 bases, and 26 bases lay outside the gene matches. This CDR3 spans 21 amino acids. TCRdb called the multiplex PCR reads again in MiXCR, with one record for every CDR3 protein. The table includes 75,000 to 100,000 distinct CDR3 sequences, approximately 20% detected once. Axillary draining lymph nodes of breast cancer patients supplied the node samples.

This receptor was obtained from a female donor with breast cancer. Some clones in this sample may be carry-over from other donors' samples. The chain is built from TRBV20-1 and TRBJ2-3; 8 positions agree with TRBD1. Sequencing was performed on axillary lymph node tissue. CDR3 protein: CSASSFIMTGDRDSGTDTQYF. Written as DNA, the CDR3 is TGCAGTGCTTCTTCTTTTATAATGACAGGGGACCGAGACTCGGGCACAGATACGCAGTATTTT.